The 23 T cell receptor beta chains presented below share a single source sample, sequenced in a study of patients and donors after allogeneic stem cell transplantation. TCRdb re-called the RT-PCR reads with MiXCR, one entry per CDR3 protein. The table shows about 88,000 distinct CDR3 sequences, with around 49% occurring only once. The sequencing sample was made of blood, either unsorted or a sorted T cell fraction (not recorded which). These receptors came from a human donor who was either an allogeneic HSCT recipient or a stem cell or donor lymphocyte infusion donor (not recorded which). It is not recorded whose cells these are; they may come from a transplant donor.

The V gene is TRBV4-3, the J gene TRBJ2-1; D is perhaps TRBD1 (5 bases). The CDR3 runs to 14 residues. Trimming stripped 1 base from V and 5 bases from J, with 9 bases between. Per germline, CDR1 LGHNA and CDR2 YSLEER. The DNA for the CDR3 is TGCGCCAGCAGCCAAGGACAGCAAAACAATGAGCAGTTCTTC. Its protein product is CASSQGQQNNEQFF.

This clonotype was counted a few times. The DNA for the CDR3 is TGTGCCACCAGCAGAGTGGTTGAAGCTTTCTTT. Amino acids: CATSRVVEAFF. The V and J genes are TRBV15 and TRBJ1-1, with D hard to call. Germline V gene data show CDR1 as LNHNV and CDR2 as YYDKDF (reference sequence). V was pared by 1 base and J by 7 bases, with 4 bases between. This CDR3 spans 11 amino acids.

The chain combines TRBV4-3 with TRBJ1-2; no clear D gene. The CDR3 is made up of 14 amino acids. Germline-derived CDR1 and CDR2 are LGHNA and YSLEER. Between the trimmed V and J ends, which lost 1 base and 8 bases, there was a span of 14 bases. DNA of the CDR3: TGCGCCAGCAGCCAAGCGGTCAGACTGGGGGGCTACACCTTC. Protein product: CASSQAVRLGGYTF.

The chain is built from TRBV6-5 and TRBJ1-1, with TRBD1 identical over 10 bases. The V gene end was trimmed by 4 bases and the J gene end by 9 bases; junction bases not matched to a gene: 8. Germline V CDR1 and CDR2: MNHEY, SVGAGI. This CDR3 has 14 residues. This CDR3 is CASSSGQGMFKAFF. CDR3 bases: TGTGCCAGCAGTTCGGGACAGGGGATGTTTAAAGCTTTCTTT.

This clonotype showed up just a few times. The chain is built from TRBV6-6 and TRBJ1-5; D ambiguous. The CDR3 length is 17 residues. Germline V CDR1 and CDR2: MNHNY, SVGAGI (reference sequence). V shed 5 bases and J shed 3 bases, with 20 bases lying between them. CDR3: CASSSLGRLRLNQPQHF. The CDR3 nucleotides are TGTGCCAGCAGTAGCCTCGGACGTCTTAGGCTCAATCAGCCCCAGCATTTT.

This clonotype has more than one count but fewer than ten. The chain carries TRBV7-2 and TRBJ1-1, with a tentative D call TRBD1 (6 bases). The CDR3 totals 14 residues. CDR1 and CDR2 (germline): SGHTA, FQGNSA. V lost 4 bases and J 2 bases, leaving 11 bases between the germline ends. The CDR3 spells CASSWTALNTEAFF. The CDR3 DNA is TGTGCCAGCAGCTGGACAGCTTTAAACACTGAAGCTTTCTTT.

This clonotype came up a few times. The rearrangement joins TRBV6-5 to TRBJ1-1; the D is unclear. This CDR3 has 13 residues. CDR1 and CDR2 from the germline V gene are MNHEY and SVGAGI. Between the trimmed V and J ends, which lost 2 bases and 1 base, there was a span of 5 bases. DNA for the CDR3: TGTGCCAGCAGTTACCGGAAGAACACTGAAGCTTTCTTT. Encoded protein: CASSYRKNTEAFF.

The gene calls are TRBV24-1 and TRBJ2-2; TRBD2 might be the D (6 bases). The germline V and J ends were trimmed by 7 bases and 6 bases, with 14 bases remaining between them. Per the germline V gene, CDR1 is KGHDR and CDR2 is SFDVKD. The CDR3 extends over 14 amino acids. The DNA for the CDR3 is TGTGCCACCAGAAGATTTTCGGGGGCCGGGGAGCTGTTTTTT. Its translation: CATRRFSGAGELFF.

Only one count was recorded for this clonotype. V is TRBV29-1 and J is TRBJ1-1; 7 nucleotides line up with TRBD1. CDR3 length: 18 residues. Germline V gene lookup returns CDR1 SQVTM and CDR2 ANQGSEA. The V and J ends lost 0 bases and 5 bases, in that order; junction bases with no gene match: 18. The CDR3 coding sequence is TGCAGCGTTGAAGACCGAACCGCTGGACAGGTCTTCGGGACTGAAGCTTTCTTT. Its translation: CSVEDRTAGQVFGTEAFF.

This clonotype was counted a few times. The chain uses TRBV28 and TRBJ1-2, with D maybe TRBD1 (5 bases). Germline V gene sequence: CDR1 MDHEN, CDR2 SYDVKM. The CDR3 spans 13 residues. The germline V and J ends were trimmed by 5 bases and 4 bases, with 11 bases remaining between them. The chain's CDR3 is CASSQGRLYGYTF. CDR3 sequence (DNA): TGTGCCAGCAGTCAGGGACGGCTCTATGGCTACACCTTC.

This clonotype was counted a few times. DNA of the CDR3: TGTGCCAGCAGCTTAGGCCGGGGAAAGCACACTGAAGCTTTCTTT. It codes for CASSLGRGKHTEAFF. The chain links TRBV7-3 to TRBJ1-1; D is undetermined. This CDR3 region has 15 residues. V was pared by 2 bases and J by 3 bases, with 13 bases between. Germline V gene lookup returns CDR1 SGHTA and CDR2 FQGTGA.

CDR3 region: CASSQTSGRPLNEQFF. The CDR3 bases are TGTGCCAGCAGCCAGACTAGCGGAAGACCCTTGAATGAGCAGTTCTTC. The chain recombines TRBV7-9 with TRBJ2-1; 9 nucleotides match TRBD2. This CDR3 is 16 amino acids long. Per germline, CDR1 SEHNR and CDR2 FQNEAQ (reference sequence). The V gene end was trimmed by 5 bases and the J gene end by 7 bases; junction bases not matched to a gene: 12.

This clonotype was seen more than once but under ten times. The CDR3: CASSPPDRDHYGYTF. The CDR3 DNA reads as TGCGCCAGCAGCCCGCCGGACAGGGACCACTATGGCTACACCTTC. The chain joins TRBV4-3 to TRBJ1-2; 8 bases are a match to TRBD1. In germline, CDR1 is LGHNA, CDR2 YSLEER. The V segment lost 4 bases and the J segment 3 bases; nucleotides outside the gene matches: 7. The CDR3 is made up of 15 amino acids.

The chain joins TRBV27 to TRBJ1-5; TRBD1 might be the D (5 bases). V lost 5 bases to trimming and J lost 4 bases, with 12 bases between them. The CDR3 covers 14 residues. The germline CDR1 and CDR2 sequences are MNHEY and SMNVEV (reference sequence). CDR3: CASSIATANQPQHF. CDR3 nucleotide sequence: TGTGCCAGCAGTATTGCGACAGCTAATCAGCCCCAGCATTTT.

The V gene is TRBV29-1, the J gene TRBJ1-1; TRBD1 agrees at 8 bases. The CDR3 has 15 amino acids. V trimming: 5 bases; J trimming: 1 base; junction bases outside the gene matches: 9. CDR1 SQVTM and CDR2 ANQGSEA come from the germline V gene. The CDR3 region is CSVRGGQEKNTEAFF. CDR3 DNA: TGCAGCGTTCGCGGGGGACAGGAAAAGAACACTGAAGCTTTCTTT.

The chain uses TRBV29-1 and TRBJ2-1; 9 nucleotides align to TRBD2. CDR1 SQVTM and CDR2 ANQGSEA come from the germline V gene. The CDR3 consists of 14 residues. The V and J ends lost 6 bases and 7 bases, in that order; junction bases with no gene match: 10. CDR3 loop: CSVSQAGGRNEQFF. DNA for the CDR3: TGCAGCGTAAGTCAAGCGGGAGGAAGGAATGAGCAGTTCTTC.

The chain recombines TRBV6-6 with TRBJ1-4, with D tentatively TRBD1 (6 bases). This CDR3 comprises 17 residues. The germline V gene has CDR1 MNHNY and CDR2 SVGAGI (reference sequence). With 0 bases removed from V and 7 bases from J, the gap between germline ends came to 18 bases. In nucleotides, the CDR3 is TGTGCCAGCAGTTACTCGATCTCTTCCAGGGGCGGTGAAAAACTGTTTTTT. Translated: CASSYSISSRGGEKLFF.

The chain recombines TRBV6-2 or TRBV6-3 with TRBJ1-2, with 7 bases lining up with TRBD1. Germline lookup yields CDR1 MNHEY and CDR2 SVGEGT. The CDR3 is 14 residues long. Losses at the gene ends were 2 bases for V and 2 bases for J; bases not matched to a gene: 2. DNA for the CDR3: TGTGCCAGCAGTTACCTGGGACAGAACTATGGCTACACCTTC. Translation: CASSYLGQNYGYTF.

This sequence joins TRBV29-1 and TRBJ1-1, with TRBD1 matching 10 bases. The CDR3 is 13 amino acids. The J segment lost 6 bases and the V segment lost 5 bases, leaving 6 bases of the junction unmatched. Germline loops: CDR1 SQVTM, CDR2 ANQGSEA. The DNA of the CDR3 is TGCAGCGTTAGACAGGGGGCGAGTTCTGAAGCTTTCTTT. This codes for CSVRQGASSEAFF.

This chain joins TRBV7-2 and TRBJ1-1; 9 bases agree with TRBD1. The germline V gene encodes CDR1 SGHTA and CDR2 FQGNSA. The CDR3 is 15 residues long. V lost 3 bases, J lost 1 base, and 3 bases stayed unmatched. CDR3 region: CASSLGTGQNTEAFF. DNA of the CDR3: TGTGCCAGCAGCTTGGGGACAGGGCAGAACACTGAAGCTTTCTTT. Supplemented by reference TRBV7-2 and TRBJ1-1, the full variable domain reads GAGVSQSPSNKVTEKGKDVELRCDPISGHTALYWYRQSLGQGLEFLIYFQGNSAPDKSGLPSDRFSAERTGGSVSTLTIQRTQQEDSAVYLCASSLGTGQNTEAFFGQGTRLTVV.

The CDR3 here is CASSLGQGNGEAFF. The CDR3 bases are TGTGCCAGCAGTCTGGGACAGGGGAATGGCGAAGCTTTCTTT. The V gene is TRBV12-3 or TRBV12-4, the J gene TRBJ1-1; TRBD1 agrees at 10 bases. This CDR3 comprises 14 residues. J gave up 8 bases and V 5 bases, and 8 bases lay outside the gene matches.

The chain is built from TRBV7-9 and TRBJ1-1; D not resolved. V shed 1 base and J shed 3 bases, with 12 bases lying between them. Per germline, CDR1 SEHNR and CDR2 FQNEAQ (reference sequence). The CDR3 covers 15 residues. CDR3 protein: CASSLGEGIDTEAFF. Here the CDR3 DNA reads TGTGCCAGCAGCTTAGGCGAGGGAATAGACACTGAAGCTTTCTTT.

The gene calls are TRBV4-3 and TRBJ2-5, with D uncertain. Germline V lookup: CDR1 LGHNA, CDR2 YSLEER. V lost 3 bases and J lost 2, with 13 bases in between. This CDR3 has 15 residues. CDR3 DNA: TGCGCCAGCAGCCAGGGCCCAGGATCACAAGAGACCCAGTACTTC. The encoded protein is CASSQGPGSQETQYF.